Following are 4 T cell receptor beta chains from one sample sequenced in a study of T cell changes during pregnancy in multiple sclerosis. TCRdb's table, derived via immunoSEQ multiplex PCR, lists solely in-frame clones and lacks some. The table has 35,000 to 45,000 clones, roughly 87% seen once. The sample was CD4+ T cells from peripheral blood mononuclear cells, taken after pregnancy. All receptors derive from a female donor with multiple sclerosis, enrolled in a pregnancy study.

CDR3 protein: CASSLGLAGRTDTQYF. Written as DNA, the CDR3 is TGTGCCAGCAGCTTGGGGCTAGCGGGACGCACAGATACGCAGTATTTT. V is TRBV5-6 and J is TRBJ2-3, with TRBD2 matching 9 bases. CDR1 SGHDT and CDR2 YYEEEE come from the germline V gene. The length of the CDR3 is 16 residues. The V segment lost 0 bases and the J segment 1 base; nucleotides outside the gene matches: 3.

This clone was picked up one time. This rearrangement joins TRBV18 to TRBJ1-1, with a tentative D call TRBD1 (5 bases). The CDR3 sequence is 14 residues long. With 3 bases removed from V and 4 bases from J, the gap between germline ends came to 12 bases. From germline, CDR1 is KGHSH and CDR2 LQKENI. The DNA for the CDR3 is TGTGCCAGCTCACCCCAGGGAAGAGGCACTGAAGCTTTCTTT. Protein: CASSPQGRGTEAFF.

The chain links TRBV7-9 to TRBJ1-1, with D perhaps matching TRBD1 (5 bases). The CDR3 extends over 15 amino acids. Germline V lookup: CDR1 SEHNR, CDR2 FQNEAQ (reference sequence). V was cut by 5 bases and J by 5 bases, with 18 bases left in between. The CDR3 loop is CASSALGGVRTEAFF. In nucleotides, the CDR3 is TGTGCCAGCAGCGCCCTGGGGGGGGTGAGGACTGAAGCTTTCTTT.

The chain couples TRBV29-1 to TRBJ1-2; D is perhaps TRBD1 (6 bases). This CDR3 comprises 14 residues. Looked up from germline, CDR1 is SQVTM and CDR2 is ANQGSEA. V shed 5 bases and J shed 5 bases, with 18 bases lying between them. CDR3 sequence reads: CSVSWGGPGYGYTF. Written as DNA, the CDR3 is TGCAGCGTTTCTTGGGGGGGGCCAGGGTATGGCTACACCTTC.